This T cell receptor beta chain appears in the sequencing data of a study of blood T cells in healthy people across ages. The authors ran a second PCR of about 6 to 11 cycles using a sample-barcoded 5' primer and a J-beta primer mix. TCRdb ran MiXCR on the 5' RACE reads and lists one entry per CDR3 protein. The profile shows approximately 690,000 distinct CDR3 sequences, approximately 59% of them singletons. Every sample yielded at least 7 million isolated PBMCs. Total RNA extraction produced at least 5.5 micrograms (per sample) for the study. Study-level results: The recorded TCR beta diversity per million T cells decreased in a roughly linear manner with age.

The CDR3 runs to 15 residues. After removal of 4 bases from V and 11 bases from J, the junction contained 15 bases not matched to a gene. Germline V gives CDR1 MGHRA, CDR2 YSYEKL. Remarks on this clonotype: Its antigen is not known.

This TCR derives from a man between 60 and 75 years old in good health. V usage is TRBV4-1 and J usage is TRBJ2-3; 7 positions agree with TRBD2. Sequenced: blood. CDR3 region: CASSLPSGLYKLQYF. CDR3 sequence (DNA): TGCGCCAGCAGCCTCCCTAGCGGATTGTACAAGCTGCAGTATTTT.